This T cell receptor (beta chain) was recorded in a study of tumor and adjacent non-tumor tissue in lung cancer. Study-level findings and limits: TCR diversity was significantly greater in tumor than normal lung tissue.

The library came from three nested PCR rounds adapted from ARM-PCR protocols. From the multiplex PCR reads, TCRdb called clonotypes with MiXCR, one entry per CDR3 protein. The sample has about 120,000 distinct CDR3 sequences, about 66% seen once; the top ten hold around 13%. RNA was extracted from bulk tissue without any cell sorting. Turning to this clonotype: Antigen specificity is unknown.

This CDR3 contains 13 residues. Germline lookup yields CDR1 SGHNT and CDR2 YENEEA. J is TRBJ2-7 and V is TRBV11-3; D could derive from TRBD1 or TRBD2 (6 bases each). This receptor was taken from a man younger than 45 with non-small cell lung cancer. What was sequenced was lung tumor tissue. The CDR3 DNA reads TGTGTCAGTAGATCACAGGGACTCGACGAGCAGTACTTC. Translated, it gives CVSRSQGLDEQYF. The full variable domain, completed using reference TRBV11-3 and TRBJ2-7, is EAGVVQSPRYKIIEKKQPVAFWCNPISGHNTLYWYLQNLGQGPELLIRYENEEAVDDSQLPKDRFSAERLKGVDSTLKIQPAELGDSAVYLCVSRSQGLDEQYFGPGTRLTVT.